This TCR beta chain emerged from a study of long-term antiretroviral therapy in people with HIV. Regarding the study as a whole: Controls exceeded HIV repertoires in CDR3 length range. Clones that had undergone expansion before ART prevailed in the repertoire throughout all time points. Information pertaining to ART adherence, viral resistance or therapeutic modifications was not obtained.

The authors ran the immunoSEQ assay, v3.0, at survey level. Some clones are missing from TCRdb's copy, which holds only in-frame ones; the method was immunoSEQ multiplex PCR. The sample includes more than 20,000 clones, around 85% seen only once; the top ten take about 9.2%. As for this clone: The antigen remains unidentified.

CDR3 size: 13 residues. Germline V gene data show CDR1 as SNHLY and CDR2 as FYNNEI. V lost 2 bases and J 5 bases, leaving 8 bases between the germline ends. The source was unsorted PBMCs, collected 2.3 years after starting antiretroviral therapy. This TCR was recovered from a man aged 40-50 years with HIV. The chain links TRBV2 to TRBJ2-3; possibly TRBD1 for D (7 bases). The chain's CDR3 is CASSEQGGDTQYF. CDR3 DNA: TGTGCCAGCAGTGAACAGGGGGGAGATACGCAGTATTTT.